Reported below is one T cell receptor beta chain. Its target is unknown. These data are taken from a study of blood T cell dynamics during melanoma immunotherapy. Study-level background: Metastatic melanoma patients received first-line pembrolizumab or nivolumab plus ipilimumab.

Study findings and constraints: The study could not tell melanoma-specific clones from general immune activation.

The CDR3 spans 15 residues. Germline assignment: CDR1 LGHNA and CDR2 YSLEER. Trimming took off 0 bases at V and 3 bases at J, with 11 bases between the two ends. The assay received all extracted DNA from sorted CD8+ subsets. Repertoires were generated with immunoSEQ multiplex PCR, while TCRdb's copy carries only in-frame clones and drops some. The sample records over 900 clones, about 93% being singletons. Described time point: week 3, after first cycle of checkpoint inhibitor. Disease control meant complete response, partial response or stable disease at 12 weeks. The genes are TRBV4-3 and TRBJ2-5; D may be TRBD1 (6 bases). The sample consisted of effector memory CD8+ T cells from blood, taken from a patient treated with checkpoint blockade. The TCR comes from a human donor with melanoma. CDR3 region: CASSQDRGTKETQYF. CDR3 nucleotides: TGCGCCAGCAGCCAAGATAGAGGGACAAAAGAGACCCAGTACTTC.